The rows below give T cell receptor beta chains drawn from one sample of a study of T cells after yellow fever vaccination. TCRdb itself ran the 5' RACE reads through MiXCR, one entry per CDR3 protein. The sample holds 350,000 to 550,000 distinct CDR3 sequences, 18% seen once. Sample: PBMCs, taken before the yellow fever booster vaccination. The receptors derive from a man aged 18 to 30 who received the YFV17D yellow fever vaccine. CDR3s include the opening cysteine and the closing phenylalanine or tryptophan. A D gene is named only where the DNA matches it firmly. Clone size is shown for a subset of rows, as once, few, many or a class of expanded clone.

CDR3 protein: CASSGQGAAGANVLTF
CDR3 DNA: TGTGCCAGCAGCGGACAGGGGGCGGCTGGGGCCAACGTCCTGACTTTC
clone size: NA
D gene: TRBD1
V gene: TRBV2
J gene: TRBJ2-6

CDR3 protein: CASSLSTGQGALGTQYF
CDR3 DNA: TGTGCCAGCAGTTTATCGACGGGACAGGGGGCTCTAGGGACCCAGTACTTC
clone size: few
D gene: TRBD1
V gene: TRBV12-3/TRBV12-4
J gene: TRBJ2-5

CDR3 protein: CASSPISVYGYTF
CDR3 DNA: TGTGCCAGCAGTCCCATATCCGTCTATGGCTACACCTTC
clone size: NA
D gene: NA
V gene: TRBV12-3/TRBV12-4
J gene: TRBJ1-2

CDR3 protein: CASSSRGLAAYNEQFF
CDR3 DNA: TGCGCCAGCAGCTCCCGGGGACTAGCCGCCTACAATGAGCAGTTCTTC
clone size: few
D gene: TRBD2
V gene: TRBV4-3
J gene: TRBJ2-1

CDR3 protein: CASSLARGSGGASDTQYF
CDR3 DNA: TGTGCCAGCAGCTTAGCCAGGGGTAGCGGGGGGGCCTCAGATACGCAGTATTTT
clone size: NA
D gene: TRBD2
V gene: TRBV7-2
J gene: TRBJ2-3

CDR3 protein: CASSYAPRGQGTEAFF
CDR3 DNA: TGCGCCAGCAGCTATGCACCCAGGGGGCAAGGCACTGAAGCTTTCTTT
clone size: NA
D gene: TRBD1
V gene: TRBV5-1
J gene: TRBJ1-1

CDR3 protein: CASSQEGGPQPQHF
CDR3 DNA: TGCGCCAGCAGCCAAGAAGGAGGGCCTCAGCCCCAGCATTTT
clone size: once
D gene: NA
V gene: TRBV4-1
J gene: TRBJ1-5

CDR3 protein: CASSQGNLGNTEAFF
CDR3 DNA: TGTGCCAGCAGCCAGGGGAATCTTGGGAACACTGAAGCTTTCTTT
clone size: few
D gene: NA
V gene: TRBV7-2
J gene: TRBJ1-1

CDR3 protein: CASGTDRVEGTEAFF
CDR3 DNA: TGTGCCAGCGGAACGGACAGGGTAGAGGGCACTGAAGCTTTCTTT
clone size: NA
D gene: TRBD1
V gene: TRBV6-2/TRBV6-3
J gene: TRBJ1-1

CDR3 protein: CASSDRDTDTQYF
CDR3 DNA: TGTGCCAGCTCGGACAGGGACACAGATACGCAGTATTTT
clone size: NA
D gene: TRBD1
V gene: TRBV18
J gene: TRBJ2-3

CDR3 protein: CASSPAPNTGELFF
CDR3 DNA: TGTGCCAGCAGCCCGGCTCCGAACACCGGGGAGCTGTTTTTT
clone size: NA
D gene: NA
V gene: TRBV7-9
J gene: TRBJ2-2

CDR3 protein: CASSQGVAGGYTQYF
CDR3 DNA: TGTGCCAGCAGCCAAGGGGTAGCGGGGGGATATACGCAGTATTTT
clone size: NA
D gene: TRBD2
V gene: TRBV3-1
J gene: TRBJ2-3

CDR3 protein: CASSLTDPNQPQHF
CDR3 DNA: TGTGCCAGCAGTTTGACGGACCCCAATCAGCCCCAGCATTTT
clone size: few
D gene: NA
V gene: TRBV12-3/TRBV12-4
J gene: TRBJ1-5

CDR3 protein: CASSLPWGVRTEAFF
CDR3 DNA: TGTGCCAGCAGTTTGCCGTGGGGGGTACGCACTGAAGCTTTCTTT
clone size: NA
D gene: NA
V gene: TRBV28
J gene: TRBJ1-1

CDR3 protein: CSVGGNLAKNIQYF
CDR3 DNA: TGCAGCGTTGGGGGGAACCTAGCCAAAAACATTCAGTACTTC
clone size: NA
D gene: NA
V gene: TRBV29-1
J gene: TRBJ2-4

CDR3 protein: CASSRTRGGETQYF
CDR3 DNA: TGTGCCAGCAGCCGCACCAGGGGAGGGGAGACCCAGTACTTC
clone size: NA
D gene: NA
V gene: TRBV4-2
J gene: TRBJ2-5

CDR3 protein: CASSLVAGSNTGELFF
CDR3 DNA: TGTGCCAGCAGCTTAGTAGCGGGGTCGAACACCGGGGAGCTGTTTTTT
clone size: few
D gene: TRBD2
V gene: TRBV7-9
J gene: TRBJ2-2

CDR3 protein: CASSLARTWEGQETQYF
CDR3 DNA: TGTGCCAGCAGTTTAGCCCGGACGTGGGAGGGACAAGAGACCCAGTACTTC
clone size: few
D gene: TRBD2
V gene: TRBV12-3/TRBV12-4
J gene: TRBJ2-5

CDR3 protein: CASSHPPGTAVNYGYTF
CDR3 DNA: TGTGCCAGCAGCCACCCACCGGGGACAGCCGTAAACTATGGCTACACCTTC
clone size: NA
D gene: TRBD1
V gene: TRBV11-2
J gene: TRBJ1-2

CDR3 protein: CASSLDPGPLHF
CDR3 DNA: TGTGCCAGCAGCTTAGACCCGGGCCCTCTCCACTTT
clone size: NA
D gene: NA
V gene: TRBV7-9
J gene: TRBJ1-6

CDR3 protein: CSARVSRNYEQYF
CDR3 DNA: TGCAGTGCTAGGGTTTCCAGAAACTACGAGCAGTACTTC
clone size: few
D gene: NA
V gene: TRBV20-1
J gene: TRBJ2-7

CDR3 protein: CASGEDRGPDTQYF
CDR3 DNA: TGCGCCAGCGGCGAGGACAGGGGCCCAGATACGCAGTATTTT
clone size: NA
D gene: TRBD1
V gene: TRBV4-3
J gene: TRBJ2-3

CDR3 protein: CASSLGGYRTLHF
CDR3 DNA: TGTGCCAGCAGCTTAGGCGGGTACCGGACCCTCCACTTT
clone size: few
D gene: NA
V gene: TRBV7-2
J gene: TRBJ1-6

CDR3 protein: CASSLALTGGVSNQPQHF
CDR3 DNA: TGTGCCAGCAGCTTAGCGCTGACAGGGGGCGTTAGCAATCAGCCCCAGCATTTT
clone size: few
D gene: TRBD1
V gene: TRBV7-2
J gene: TRBJ1-5

CDR3 protein: CASSRTSGGQETQYF
CDR3 DNA: TGTGCCAGCAGCCGGACTAGCGGGGGTCAAGAGACCCAGTACTTC
clone size: many
D gene: TRBD2
V gene: TRBV5-5
J gene: TRBJ2-5

CDR3 protein: CASSQGPYRSAQHF
CDR3 DNA: TGTGCCAGCAGCCAGGGACCGTACCGGTCGGCCCAGCATTTT
clone size: NA
D gene: NA
V gene: TRBV6-5
J gene: TRBJ1-5

CDR3 protein: CASSKTPEGSNEQFF
CDR3 DNA: TGTGCCAGCAGCAAAACGCCTGAGGGATCCAATGAGCAGTTCTTC
clone size: few
D gene: NA
V gene: TRBV21-1
J gene: TRBJ2-1

CDR3 protein: CASSYRLAATYNEQFF
CDR3 DNA: TGTGCCAGCAGTTACCGACTAGCGGCCACCTACAATGAGCAGTTCTTC
clone size: NA
D gene: TRBD2
V gene: TRBV6-5
J gene: TRBJ2-1

CDR3 protein: CASSQVGASYNEQFF
CDR3 DNA: TGTGCCAGCAGCCAGGTTGGGGCCTCCTACAATGAGCAGTTCTTC
clone size: NA
D gene: NA
V gene: TRBV7-2
J gene: TRBJ2-1

CDR3 protein: CASSVGGGGAPYEQFF
CDR3 DNA: TGTGCCAGCAGCGTAGGTGGCGGGGGGGCACCATACGAGCAGTTCTTC
clone size: many
D gene: TRBD2
V gene: TRBV9
J gene: TRBJ2-1

CDR3 protein: CASSKVGDRKSPNYGYTF
CDR3 DNA: TGTGCCAGCAGCAAAGTCGGAGACAGGAAAAGCCCCAACTATGGCTACACCTTC
clone size: few
D gene: NA
V gene: TRBV21-1
J gene: TRBJ1-2

CDR3 protein: CASSLGLSLNTGELFF
CDR3 DNA: TGTGCCAGCAGCTTAGGACTAAGTCTGAACACCGGGGAGCTGTTTTTT
clone size: NA
D gene: NA
V gene: TRBV7-8
J gene: TRBJ2-2

CDR3 protein: CASKESSYNEQFF
CDR3 DNA: TGTGCCAGCAAAGAGAGCTCCTACAATGAGCAGTTCTTC
clone size: many
D gene: NA
V gene: TRBV6-2/TRBV6-3
J gene: TRBJ2-1

CDR3 protein: CASSDASREQYF
CDR3 DNA: TGTGCCAGCAGTGACGCCAGCCGGGAGCAGTACTTC
clone size: NA
D gene: NA
V gene: TRBV2
J gene: TRBJ2-7

CDR3 protein: CASSNQFAGELFF
CDR3 DNA: TGTGCCAGCAGTAACCAGTTCGCCGGGGAGCTGTTTTTT
clone size: NA
D gene: NA
V gene: TRBV7-2
J gene: TRBJ2-2

CDR3 protein: CSATSGGTDTQYF
CDR3 DNA: TGCAGTGCTACTAGCGGGGGCACAGATACGCAGTATTTT
clone size: NA
D gene: TRBD2
V gene: TRBV20-1
J gene: TRBJ2-3

CDR3 protein: CASSQYVSRGADTQYF
CDR3 DNA: TGTGCCAGCAGCCAGTACGTCTCGCGGGGGGCAGATACGCAGTATTTT
clone size: NA
D gene: TRBD2
V gene: TRBV3-1
J gene: TRBJ2-3

CDR3 protein: CASSQDPFKTYNEQFF
CDR3 DNA: TGCGCCAGCAGCCAAGATCCATTTAAAACCTACAATGAGCAGTTCTTC
clone size: NA
D gene: NA
V gene: TRBV4-3
J gene: TRBJ2-1

CDR3 protein: CASSWGYRDREVEQYF
CDR3 DNA: TGCGCCAGCAGCTGGGGATACCGGGACAGGGAGGTCGAGCAGTACTTC
clone size: NA
D gene: TRBD1
V gene: TRBV5-1
J gene: TRBJ2-7

CDR3 protein: CASSYSGGVVETQYF
CDR3 DNA: TGTGCCAGCAGCTATAGCGGGGGGGTGGTAGAGACCCAGTACTTC
clone size: NA
D gene: TRBD2
V gene: TRBV5-4
J gene: TRBJ2-5

CDR3 protein: CSVDIVRTEAFF
CDR3 DNA: TGCAGCGTAGATATCGTCCGCACTGAAGCTTTCTTT
clone size: few
D gene: NA
V gene: TRBV29-1
J gene: TRBJ1-1

CDR3 protein: CASSYSTFLPGAEAFF
CDR3 DNA: TGTGCCAGCAGTTACTCCACGTTCCTCCCTGGCGCTGAAGCTTTCTTT
clone size: NA
D gene: NA
V gene: TRBV6-5
J gene: TRBJ1-1

CDR3 protein: CASSLRTGWSAEQFF
CDR3 DNA: TGTGCCAGCAGTTTGAGGACAGGGTGGTCGGCTGAGCAGTTCTTC
clone size: few
D gene: TRBD1
V gene: TRBV12-3/TRBV12-4
J gene: TRBJ2-1

CDR3 protein: CASGWGGLFKLFF
CDR3 DNA: TGTGCCAGCGGTTGGGGGGGCTTGTTTAAACTGTTTTTT
clone size: NA
D gene: NA
V gene: TRBV12-3/TRBV12-4
J gene: TRBJ1-4

CDR3 protein: CSARGPAEKLFF
CDR3 DNA: TGCAGTGCTAGAGGGCCGGCCGAAAAACTGTTTTTT
clone size: NA
D gene: NA
V gene: TRBV20-1
J gene: TRBJ1-4

CDR3 protein: CASSYNSYSYEQYF
CDR3 DNA: TGTGCCAGCAGTTACAACTCATACTCCTACGAGCAGTACTTC
clone size: few
D gene: NA
V gene: TRBV6-5
J gene: TRBJ2-7

CDR3 protein: CASSQDKRGGSEQFF
CDR3 DNA: TGTGCCAGCAGCCAAGACAAGCGGGGGGGCTCTGAGCAGTTCTTC
clone size: few
D gene: TRBD2
V gene: TRBV4-2
J gene: TRBJ2-1

CDR3 protein: CASSVGGGGDDTQYF
CDR3 DNA: TGTGCCAGCAGCGTAGGAGGCGGGGGGGATGATACGCAGTATTTT
clone size: NA
D gene: TRBD2
V gene: TRBV9
J gene: TRBJ2-3

CDR3 protein: CASSEPGQSTDTQYF
CDR3 DNA: TGTGCCAGCAGTGAACCGGGACAAAGCACAGATACGCAGTATTTT
clone size: NA
D gene: NA
V gene: TRBV6-1
J gene: TRBJ2-3

CDR3 protein: CSAFPGQEARQYF
CDR3 DNA: TGCAGTGCTTTCCCAGGCCAGGAAGCAAGGCAGTACTTC
clone size: few
D gene: NA
V gene: TRBV20-1
J gene: TRBJ2-7

CDR3 protein: CASSFFARESNQPQHF
CDR3 DNA: TGTGCCAGCAGTTTCTTTGCCAGGGAAAGCAATCAGCCCCAGCATTTT
clone size: few
D gene: NA
V gene: TRBV12-3/TRBV12-4
J gene: TRBJ1-5

CDR3 protein: CASSQEYSVTQYF
CDR3 DNA: TGCGCCAGCAGCCAAGAGTATAGCGTAACGCAGTATTTT
clone size: many
D gene: NA
V gene: TRBV4-3
J gene: TRBJ2-3

CDR3 protein: CASSSDFRGPLLETQYF
CDR3 DNA: TGTGCCAGCAGTTCCGACTTTAGGGGACCCCTACTAGAGACCCAGTACTTC
clone size: once
D gene: NA
V gene: TRBV12-3/TRBV12-4
J gene: TRBJ2-5

CDR3 protein: CASSYSWAASYEQYF
CDR3 DNA: TGTGCCAGCAGTTACTCTTGGGCTGCCTCCTACGAGCAGTACTTC
clone size: few
D gene: NA
V gene: TRBV6-5
J gene: TRBJ2-7

CDR3 protein: CASSRIFGVNTEAFF
CDR3 DNA: TGCGCCAGCAGCCGAATCTTCGGGGTGAACACTGAAGCTTTCTTT
clone size: few
D gene: NA
V gene: TRBV4-3
J gene: TRBJ1-1

CDR3 protein: CATSDTGSPNTGELFF
CDR3 DNA: TGTGCCACCAGTGATACAGGATCGCCAAACACCGGGGAGCTGTTTTTT
clone size: few
D gene: NA
V gene: TRBV24-1
J gene: TRBJ2-2

CDR3 protein: CASSRDRGANTGELFF
CDR3 DNA: TGCGCCAGCAGCCGGGACAGGGGAGCGAACACCGGGGAGCTGTTTTTT
clone size: NA
D gene: TRBD1
V gene: TRBV5-1
J gene: TRBJ2-2